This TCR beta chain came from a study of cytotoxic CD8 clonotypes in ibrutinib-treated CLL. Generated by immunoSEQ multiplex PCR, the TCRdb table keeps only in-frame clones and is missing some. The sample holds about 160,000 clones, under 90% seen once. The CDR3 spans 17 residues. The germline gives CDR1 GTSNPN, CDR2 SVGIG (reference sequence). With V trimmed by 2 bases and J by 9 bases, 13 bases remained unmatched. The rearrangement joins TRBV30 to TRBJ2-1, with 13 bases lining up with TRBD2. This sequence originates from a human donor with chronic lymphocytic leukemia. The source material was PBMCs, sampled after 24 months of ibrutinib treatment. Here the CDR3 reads CAWSTEPGTSGEVEQFF. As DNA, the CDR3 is TGTGCCTGGAGTACCGAACCCGGGACTAGCGGGGAAGTTGAGCAGTTCTTC.